The 20 T cell receptor beta chains given below trace back to one sample, sequenced in a study of radiotherapy plus CTLA-4 blockade in lung cancer. TCRdb's copy holds only in-frame clones and misses some; the assay was immunoSEQ multiplex PCR. Of tens of thousands of clones in the sample, under 80% were seen once. This specimen was peripheral blood, taken from a patient treated with radiotherapy plus ipilimumab. The receptors derive from a human donor with non-small cell lung cancer who had a complete response to radiotherapy plus ipilimumab.

The chain's CDR3 is CASSLGTGIINEQFF. Here the CDR3 DNA reads TGCGCCAGCAGCCTCGGGACAGGGATCATAAATGAGCAGTTCTTC. The V gene is TRBV5-1, the J gene TRBJ2-1; 9 nucleotides agree with TRBD1. The germline V gene has CDR1 SGHRS and CDR2 YFSETQ. The CDR3 has 15 residues. With 4 bases clipped from V and 7 bases from J, the junction kept 9 bases outside the gene matches.

The chain's CDR3 is CASSLGGTQYF. The DNA for the CDR3 is TGTGCCAGCAGCTTAGGAGGGACCCAGTACTTC. The chain is built from TRBV7-2 and TRBJ2-5; D call uncertain. Germline assignment: CDR1 SGHTA and CDR2 FQGNSA. V gave up 1 base and J gave up 7 bases, with 4 bases separating them. This CDR3 has 11 residues.

The rearrangement links TRBV9 to TRBJ2-6, with 8 nucleotides matching TRBD2. After removal of 1 base from V and 0 bases from J, the junction contained 18 bases not matched to a gene. This CDR3 comprises 22 residues. Germline CDR1 is SGDLS and CDR2 is YYNGEE. CDR3 in amino acids: CASSVSTGGSLAGHSGANVLTF. CDR3 bases: TGTGCCAGCAGCGTATCCACGGGCGGATCGCTAGCGGGCCACTCTGGGGCCAACGTCCTGACTTTC.

The CDR3 bases are TGTGCCAGCAGCTCATGGGCCGGGGGAGGAAATGAGCAGTTCTTC. Protein sequence: CASSSWAGGGNEQFF. V gene TRBV7-2 combines with J gene TRBJ2-1, with a possible D match to TRBD2 (6 bases). Germline V gives CDR1 SGHTA, CDR2 FQGNSA. The CDR3 sequence is 15 residues long. V lost 4 bases and J 7 bases, leaving 17 bases between the germline ends.

The CDR3 DNA reads as TGCGCCAGCAGCCAAGATCTCGGAGGGGATACGCAGTATTTT. Its protein product is CASSQDLGGDTQYF. This rearrangement joins TRBV4-3 to TRBJ2-3, with D possibly TRBD2 on 6 matching bases. The length of the CDR3 is 14 residues. V gave up 0 bases and J gave up 6 bases, with 10 bases separating them. Germline-derived CDR1 and CDR2 are LGHNA and YSLEER.

The chain couples TRBV29-1 to TRBJ2-5, with TRBD2 as a possible D gene (6 bases). The CDR3 extends over 14 amino acids. In germline, CDR1 is SQVTM, CDR2 ANQGSEA. V was pared by 7 bases and J by 2 bases, with 17 bases between. CDR3 bases: TGCAGCGCAGGAGGCGGAGGGGCACAAGAGACCCAGTACTTC. As protein: CSAGGGGAQETQYF.

This clone ranks as medium-sized. The chain couples TRBV4-3 to TRBJ2-2, with 9 bases lining up with TRBD2. In germline, CDR1 is LGHNA, CDR2 YSLEER. Trimming removed 4 bases from V and 8 bases from J; junction bases left unmatched: 14. This CDR3 has 17 residues. CDR3: CASSPTGTSLGSGELFF. CDR3 bases: TGCGCCAGCAGCCCTACCGGGACTAGCTTAGGGTCGGGGGAGCTGTTTTTT.

The V gene is TRBV5-4, the J gene TRBJ2-1; 10 bases agree with TRBD2. V gave up 4 bases and J gave up 5 bases; unmatched junction bases: 9. Per the germline V gene, CDR1 is SGHNT and CDR2 is YYREEE (reference sequence). CDR3 length equals 16 residues. The CDR3: CASSPERGGLDNEQFF. The CDR3 DNA reads as TGTGCCAGCAGCCCTGAGCGGGGGGGCCTGGACAATGAGCAGTTCTTC. The whole variable domain, remainder taken from reference TRBV5-4 and TRBJ2-1, is ETGVTQSPTHLIKTRGQQVTLRCSSQSGHNTVSWYQQALGQGPQFIFQYYREEENGRGNFPPRFSGLQFPNYSSELNVNALELDDSALYLCASSPERGGLDNEQFFGPGTRLTVL.

The V gene is TRBV7-2, the J gene TRBJ2-5, with 13 bases aligning to TRBD2. In germline, CDR1 is SGHTA, CDR2 FQGNSA. The CDR3 is 17 residues long. Trimming removed 1 base from V and 6 bases from J; junction bases left unmatched: 8. Here the CDR3 reads CASSLVGTSGIWKTQYF. CDR3 nucleotide sequence: TGTGCCAGCAGCTTAGTCGGGACTAGCGGGATCTGGAAGACCCAGTACTTC.

This rearrangement joins TRBV18 to TRBJ2-1; possibly TRBD1 for D (6 bases). The germline V gene encodes CDR1 KGHSH and CDR2 LQKENI. CDR3 length equals 16 residues. V was cut by 5 bases and J by 4 bases, with 18 bases left in between. The CDR3 region is CASSSIRGQIYNEQFF. CDR3 nucleotide sequence: TGTGCCAGCTCATCAATACGTGGACAGATATACAATGAGCAGTTCTTC.

J is TRBJ2-5 and V is TRBV27; TRBD2 aligns across 10 bases. Germline assignment: CDR1 MNHEY and CDR2 SMNVEV (reference sequence). The V and J ends lost 5 bases and 4 bases, in that order; junction bases with no gene match: 22. The CDR3 is 20 residues long. CDR3 sequence (DNA): TGTGCCAGCAGTCCTATTTGGGGAGAACTAGCGGGGAAGGGGGGAGAGACCCAGTACTTC. It translates to CASSPIWGELAGKGGETQYF.

This chain links TRBV5-1 with TRBJ2-1; weak D call: TRBD2 (6 bases). CDR1 and CDR2 from the germline V gene are SGHRS and YFSETQ. The germline V and J ends were trimmed by 6 bases and 9 bases, with 22 bases remaining between them. This CDR3 is 15 amino acids long. The CDR3 DNA reads as TGCGCCAGCACCCCCGGGACTTCCTATGCTGGTGAGCAGTTCTTC. It is translated as CASTPGTSYAGEQFF.

This chain links TRBV19 with TRBJ1-4; D is ambiguous. Between the trimmed V and J ends, which lost 7 bases and 2 bases, there was a span of 11 bases. From germline, CDR1 is LNHDA and CDR2 SQIVND (reference sequence). The CDR3 has 14 residues. CDR3 DNA: TGTGCCAGTACCGGGGAGATGACTAATGAAAAACTGTTTTTT. This gives the protein CASTGEMTNEKLFF.

The chain couples TRBV28 to TRBJ2-3; 11 bases match TRBD2. The CDR3 has 18 residues. Germline lookup yields CDR1 MDHEN and CDR2 SYDVKM. V dropped 6 bases and J dropped 5; count of bases not matched to a gene: 16. This CDR3 is CASSPNVAGGQDGDTQYF. DNA of the CDR3: TGTGCCAGCAGCCCGAACGTAGCGGGGGGGCAAGATGGAGATACGCAGTATTTT.

The V and J genes are TRBV18 and TRBJ1-4; a weak D match, TRBD1 (6 bases). The V gene lost 2 bases and the J gene lost 7 bases, with 14 bases spanning the gap. This CDR3 is 15 amino acids long. Germline V gene data show CDR1 as KGHSH and CDR2 as LQKENI. The CDR3, as DNA: TGTGCCAGCTCACCAGAGACAGGCTCTAGTGAAAAACTGTTTTTT. Encoded protein: CASSPETGSSEKLFF.

CDR3 residues: CASSPPSQGIYGYTF. The DNA of the CDR3 is TGTGCCAGCAGCCCTCCCTCACAGGGGATCTATGGCTACACCTTC. The chain recombines TRBV7-2 with TRBJ1-2, with TRBD1 identical over 7 bases. Germline CDR1 reads SGHTA; CDR2 reads FQGNSA. The CDR3 contains 15 residues. V was pared by 5 bases and J by 4 bases, with 10 bases of the junction left unmatched.

The V gene is TRBV18, the J gene TRBJ1-1, with 7 bases identical to TRBD1. The CDR3 consists of 15 residues. J lost 0 bases, V lost 4 bases, and 5 bases had no gene match. Germline V gene lookup returns CDR1 KGHSH and CDR2 LQKENI. The DNA of the CDR3 is TGTGCCAGCTCACACAGGACAGGCTTGAACACTGAAGCTTTCTTT. It encodes CASSHRTGLNTEAFF.

The rearrangement uses TRBV6-1 and TRBJ1-1, with D possibly matching TRBD1 (5 bases). V was clipped by 1 base and J by 1 base, with 7 bases between them. Germline values: CDR1 MNHNS, CDR2 SASEGT. This CDR3 has 14 residues. DNA of the CDR3: TGTGCCAGCAGTGAAGGGGGCTCGAACACTGAAGCTTTCTTT. Residues: CASSEGGSNTEAFF.

The chain joins TRBV5-1 to TRBJ1-1; the D is unclear. V was shortened by 4 bases and J by 0 bases, with 13 bases between the two germline ends. Germline-derived CDR1 and CDR2 are SGHRS and YFSETQ. The CDR3 is 15 amino acids. The CDR3, as DNA: TGCGCCAGCAGCCCGAGCGGAGGGTTGAACACTGAAGCTTTCTTT. Its protein is CASSPSGGLNTEAFF.

This clone was counted between two and nine times. The J gene is TRBJ1-1, the V gene TRBV7-9; possibly TRBD1 for D (5 bases). Looked up from germline, CDR1 is SEHNR and CDR2 is FQNEAQ (reference sequence). Deletions cut 3 bases from V and 4 bases from J, with 9 bases between. The length of the CDR3 is 13 residues. CDR3 in amino acids: CASSFGGGTEAFF. The CDR3 nucleotides read TGTGCCAGCAGCTTCGGGGGGGGCACTGAAGCTTTCTTT.